The clone carrying this TCR beta chain was observed a single time. This specimen belongs to a study of control samples from healthy donors and cancer patients. The method was immunoSEQ multiplex PCR; TCRdb's version includes in-frame clones alone and lacks a portion of them. The sample records around 51,000 clones, 80% being singletons. The germline V gene has CDR1 SEHNR and CDR2 FQNEAQ (reference sequence). V gave up 4 bases and J gave up 2 bases; unmatched junction bases: 7. The CDR3 has 15 residues. The sequenced material came from blood. The chain couples TRBV7-9 to TRBJ1-2; 7 nucleotides match TRBD1. This TCR was recovered from a man aged 70-80 years in good health. The CDR3 here is CASSSVRGRNYGYTF. DNA of the CDR3: TGTGCCAGCAGCTCAGTCAGGGGGAGGAACTATGGCTACACCTTC.